The 10 T cell receptor beta chains below all came from one sample that was sequenced in a study of blood T cell repertoires in COVID-19. Repertoires were generated with immunoSEQ multiplex PCR, while TCRdb's copy carries only in-frame clones and drops some. Among roughly 75,000 clones listed, about 79% were seen once. Sequencing was carried out using peripheral blood. These receptors were taken from a man aged 65 to 79 with acute or convalescent COVID-19.

CDR3 in amino acids: CASRPGQGHQPQHF. CDR3 coding DNA: TGTGCCAGCAGGCCGGGACAGGGACATCAGCCCCAGCATTTT. The chain recombines TRBV6-5 with TRBJ1-5; TRBD1 agrees at 9 bases. Germline values: CDR1 MNHEY, CDR2 SVGAGI. CDR3 length: 14 residues. V lost 6 bases to trimming and J lost 5 bases; unmatched junction nucleotides: 5.

This clone has only a few counts. This chain connects TRBV30 to TRBJ1-6; D unresolved. V lost 0 bases and J lost 9, with 12 bases in between. The CDR3 is made up of 14 amino acids. The V gene's germline CDR1 is GTSNPN and CDR2 SVGIG (reference sequence). CDR3 sequence (DNA): TGTGCCTGGAGTGTACTCCCTCGATCTTCACCCCTCCACTTT. Translation: CAWSVLPRSSPLHF.

This sequence joins TRBV4-2 and TRBJ1-4; tentative D call: TRBD1 (6 bases). Germline loops: CDR1 LGHNA, CDR2 YNFKEQ. V gave up 0 bases and J gave up 8 bases, with 13 bases separating them. The CDR3 sequence is 15 residues long. CDR3 sequence: CASSQDGQNVEKLFF. DNA of the CDR3: TGTGCCAGCAGCCAAGACGGACAGAACGTGGAAAAACTGTTTTTT.

This rearrangement joins TRBV6-5 to TRBJ2-2, with D possibly being TRBD1 (7 bases). V was clipped by 8 bases and J by 1 base, with 8 bases between them. Germline V gives CDR1 MNHEY, CDR2 SVGAGI. The CDR3 covers 13 residues. In nucleotides, the CDR3 is TGTGCCAGCCAGGGGGGGAACACCGGGGAGCTGTTTTTT. Its protein product is CASQGGNTGELFF.

The chain uses TRBV2 and TRBJ1-2, with TRBD1 matching 8 bases. CDR3 size: 14 residues. V lost 2 bases, J lost 3 bases, and 2 bases stayed unmatched. In germline, CDR1 is SNHLY, CDR2 FYNNEI. The DNA for the CDR3 is TGTGCCAGCAGTGAACCAGGGGGCCACTATGGCTACACCTTC. This sequence encodes CASSEPGGHYGYTF.

This clone occurred a few times. The CDR3 DNA sequence: TGTGCCAGCAGCTTAGAGCCGATCTTCTACAATGAGCAGTTCTTC. Amino acid sequence: CASSLEPIFYNEQFF. This chain joins TRBV7-9 and TRBJ2-1; D gene unclear. There are 15 residues in the CDR3. Germline V gene lookup returns CDR1 SEHNR and CDR2 FQNEAQ (reference sequence). V lost 1 base, J lost 3 bases, and 10 bases lay in between.

This clone was seen more than once but under ten times. The chain employs TRBV5-6 and TRBJ2-5; D unclear. The CDR3 contains 11 residues. CDR1 and CDR2 (germline): SGHDT, YYEEEE. The V and J ends lost 3 bases and 5 bases respectively, with 5 bases between them. CDR3 amino acids: CASSSFETQYF. CDR3 in DNA: TGTGCCAGCAGCTCCTTTGAGACCCAGTACTTC.

The V and J genes are TRBV5-1 and TRBJ2-5; 7 positions agree with TRBD1. The length of the CDR3 is 14 residues. Germline CDR1 and CDR2: SGHRS and YFSETQ. V gave up 7 bases and J gave up 5 bases; unmatched junction bases: 11. CDR3 sequence (DNA): TGCGCCAGCCACCTGACAGGGCTCGGGGAGACCCAGTACTTC. Protein product: CASHLTGLGETQYF.

This chain joins TRBV25-1 and TRBJ1-1; 7 nucleotides align to TRBD1. Per the germline V gene, CDR1 is MGHDK and CDR2 is SYGVNS. J gave up 10 bases and V 3 bases, and 5 bases lay outside the gene matches. The CDR3 extends over 12 amino acids. The CDR3 DNA reads as TGTGCCAGCAGTGACAGGACAGGTAGAGCTTTCTTT. Translation gives CASSDRTGRAFF. Full variable domain (outside the CDR3, taken from reference TRBV25-1 and TRBJ1-1): EADIYQTPRYLVIGTGKKITLECSQTMGHDKMYWYQQDPGMELHLIHYSYGVNSTEKGDLSSESTVSRIRTEHFPLTLESARPSHTSQYLCASSDRTGRAFFGQGTRLTVV.

The chain recombines TRBV5-1 with TRBJ2-1; 13 nucleotides line up with TRBD2. Germline V CDR1 and CDR2: SGHRS, YFSETQ. Unmatched junction bases numbered 16, after V lost 6 bases and J lost 4 bases. This CDR3 has 19 residues. CDR3 sequence: CASTHVWTSGRSGYNEQFF. For the CDR3, the DNA is TGCGCCAGCACCCACGTATGGACTAGCGGGAGAAGTGGGTACAATGAGCAGTTCTTC.